The clone carrying this T cell receptor beta chain was seen ten or more times. The target antigen is unknown. Time point meaning: sample taken at primary tumor resection. Donors were roughly 72 untreated early-stage non-small cell lung cancer patients. This CDR3 region has 14 residues. V dropped 5 bases and J dropped 0 bases, with 11 bases sitting between them. Germline loops: CDR1 SEHNR, CDR2 FQNEAQ (reference sequence). These data belong to a study of spatial heterogeneity in lung cancer. Overall study results and limits: Mutation counts in tumors were tracked by counts of expanded intratumoral alpha and beta TCRs.

TCRdb re-derived calls from the 5' RACE reads in MiXCR, one entry per CDR3 protein. The sample carries 16,000 or so distinct CDR3 sequences, under 7.5% recorded once. The sequences come from lung tumor tissue, collected at surgery. The chain links TRBV7-9 to TRBJ2-7; D remains ambiguous. This TCR derives from a female donor with early-stage non-small cell lung cancer. In DNA form, the CDR3 reads TGTGCCAGCAGCCCGCCACGTCGCTCCTACGAGCAGTACTTC. Translated, it gives CASSPPRRSYEQYF.